These 8 T cell receptor beta chains were sequenced from one sample in a study of identical twins (dated by TCRdb to about 2016). The library was made by 5' RACE. The instrument was an Illumina HiSeq 2000. Using fastp at Q25 and MiXCR, TCRdb reprocessed the public reads and kept productive beta chains. Identical CDR3 protein sequences are pooled into one entry, listed with their most common genes and DNA. Present in this sample are about 1.7 million distinct CDR3 sequences, less than 40% of which were seen just once. The ten largest clones take up over 0.25% of the sample. The sequenced sample consisted of cord blood. These receptors all come from a newborn girl in good health.

This clonotype was seen a single time. The chain couples TRBV5-4 to TRBJ2-3, with 9 bases lining up with TRBD2. This CDR3 comprises 18 residues. Looked up from germline, CDR1 is SGHNT and CDR2 is YYREEE (reference sequence). Germline trimming cut 0 bases from V and 3 bases from J; bases unmatched to any gene: 11. The chain's CDR3 is CASSLGVAREGRTDTQYF. Written as DNA, the CDR3 is TGTGCCAGCAGCTTGGGTGTGGCGCGGGAGGGGAGGACAGATACGCAGTATTTT.

The genes are TRBV20-1 and TRBJ2-1, with TRBD2 matching over 8 bases. The tail of the sequence fits TRBJ2-7 better, so the J call may be wrong. The CDR3 runs to 16 residues. Per germline, CDR1 DFQATT and CDR2 SNEGSKA (reference sequence). CDR3 protein: CSANPTSASSYNEQYF. For the CDR3, the DNA is TGCAGTGCTAACCCGACTAGCGCGAGCTCCTACAATGAGCAGTACTTC.

The V gene is TRBV9, the J gene TRBJ2-1; 16 positions agree with TRBD2. J was trimmed by 8 bases and V by 4 bases; bases with no gene match: 6. This CDR3 is 16 amino acids long. CDR1 and CDR2 (germline): SGDLS, YYNGEE. This CDR3 reads CASSSQGTSGRDEQFF. The CDR3 DNA reads TGTGCCAGCAGCTCCCAGGGGACTAGCGGGAGGGATGAGCAGTTCTTC.

This clonotype was seen a handful of times. The CDR3 bases are TGTGCCAGCAGCTCCCGATCCGATTTAGGTCAGCCCCAGCATTTT. This sequence encodes CASSSRSDLGQPQHF. The V call is TRBV12-3 or TRBV12-4, the J call TRBJ1-5; D unclear. The CDR3 has 15 amino acids. V was clipped by 6 bases and J by 6 bases, with 18 bases between them.

This clonotype was counted only a few times. The chain uses TRBV10-3 and TRBJ1-4; TRBD1 matches 8 bases. With 6 bases clipped from V and 0 bases from J, the junction kept 0 bases outside the gene matches. Looked up from germline, CDR1 is ENHRY and CDR2 is SYGVKD. The CDR3 loop spans 14 amino acids. CDR3 sequence: CAIRGQATNEKLFF. The CDR3 DNA is TGTGCCATCAGGGGACAGGCAACTAATGAAAAACTGTTTTTT.

This clonotype was recorded a few times. CDR3 coding DNA: TGTGCCATCACCCCGACAGGGTTCAACACTGAAGCTTTCTTT. Its protein product is CAITPTGFNTEAFF. The chain is built from TRBV10-3 and TRBJ1-1; 7 bases are shared with TRBD1. The germline V gene has CDR1 ENHRY and CDR2 SYGVKD. Trimming took 7 bases from V and 2 from J; bases not matched to a gene: 7. This CDR3 is built from 14 residues.

The CDR3 nucleotides read TGCAGTGCTAGGACCGGGACAGGGGGCAATCAGCCCCAGCATTTT. It encodes CSARTGTGGNQPQHF. The chain combines TRBV20-1 with TRBJ1-5; 10 bases line up with TRBD1. CDR3 length equals 15 residues. J was trimmed by 2 bases and V by 3 bases; bases with no gene match: 4. Germline loops: CDR1 DFQATT, CDR2 SNEGSKA (reference sequence).

This chain links TRBV10-1 with TRBJ2-3; 7 nucleotides match TRBD1. Germline V lookup: CDR1 WNHNN, CDR2 SYGVQD (reference sequence). V lost 5 bases and J lost 2; bases outside the gene matches: 7. The CDR3 is 15 residues long. The CDR3 sequence is CASSTDRELTDTQYF. The CDR3, as DNA: TGCGCCAGCAGTACCGACAGGGAGCTCACAGATACGCAGTATTTT.